The next 7 T cell receptor beta chains were all read from a single sample in a study of beta chain features in type 1 diabetes (dated by TCRdb to the late 2010s). Receptors were amplified or captured by the immunoSEQ multiplex PCR assay. All of the isolated RNA was reverse transcribed with the High Capacity cDNA Reverse Transcription Kit, so expressed TCRB transcripts were sequenced. The table comes from immuneACCESS by way of TCRdb, which keeps in-frame sequences with V and J called. Part of the clones is missing from these tables; in studies checked, under half for an unresolved V gene and the rest for unknown reasons. For this sample the table gives roughly 610,000 clones, of which around a sixth were detected only once. Around 0.095% of the sample is taken by the ten largest. Sequences were obtained from naive CD4+ T cells from blood. The intended sense of this specimen's cell subset or site label: true naive CD4+ T cells. Receptors originate from a young man in good health.

This clone was seen a few times. The chain joins TRBV13 to TRBJ1-6; D might be TRBD1 (6 bases). V gave up 2 bases and J gave up 2 bases, with 7 bases separating them. Germline V gives CDR1 PRHDT, CDR2 FYEKMQ (reference sequence). The CDR3 is 15 residues long. The chain's CDR3 is CASSLQGPYNSPLHF. The CDR3 DNA reads as TGTGCCAGCAGCTTACAGGGGCCCTATAATTCACCCCTCCACTTT.

J is TRBJ2-1 and V is TRBV10-3; TRBD1 matches 9 bases. With 2 bases clipped from V and 4 bases from J, the junction kept 9 bases outside the gene matches. This CDR3 is 17 amino acids long. Germline CDR1 is ENHRY and CDR2 is SYGVKD. In DNA, the CDR3 is TGTGCCATCAGTGAGCCCAGACCGGGACAGGGATACAATGAGCAGTTCTTC. It codes for CAISEPRPGQGYNEQFF.

There are a few counts of this clone. The V and J genes are TRBV11-2 and TRBJ2-1; TRBD2 aligns across 7 bases. CDR3 length: 17 residues. Germline CDR1 reads SGHAT; CDR2 reads FQNNGV. The V segment lost 5 bases and the J segment 4 bases; nucleotides outside the gene matches: 14. In DNA form, the CDR3 reads TGTGCCAGCAGCCCGAGCTGGAAGATCGGGGGGTACAATGAGCAGTTCTTC. This translates into CASSPSWKIGGYNEQFF.

There are a few counts of this clone. The chain is built from TRBV9 and TRBJ2-5; 8 nucleotides line up with TRBD1. CDR1 is SGDLS and CDR2 is YYNGEE in the germline V gene. The CDR3 runs to 16 residues. J gave up 5 bases and V 0 bases, and 9 bases lay outside the gene matches. In DNA, the CDR3 is TGTGCCAGCAGCGTAGGAGCAGGGGGCGTCGGGGAGACCCAGTACTTC. Translation gives CASSVGAGGVGETQYF.

The chain combines TRBV4-1 with TRBJ2-3, with D possibly being TRBD1 (5 bases). This CDR3 is 15 amino acids long. The V gene lost 0 bases and the J gene lost 6 bases, with 13 bases spanning the gap. CDR1 is MGHRA and CDR2 is YSYEKL in the germline V gene. The CDR3 sequence: CASSQEGQKGDTQYF. CDR3 DNA sequence: TGCGCCAGCAGCCAAGAAGGACAAAAGGGGGATACGCAGTATTTT.

The gene calls are TRBV29-1 and TRBJ1-1; D might be TRBD1 (5 bases). The germline V gene has CDR1 SQVTM and CDR2 ANQGSEA. V gave up 5 bases and J gave up 11 bases, with 12 bases separating them. The CDR3 runs to 10 residues. The chain's CDR3 is CSVRGIEAFF. CDR3 nucleotide sequence: TGCAGCGTTCGGGGGATTGAGGCTTTCTTT.

The sample holds a few counts of this clone. The rearrangement joins TRBV28 to TRBJ2-7, with 8 bases that match TRBD1. The V gene's germline CDR1 is MDHEN and CDR2 SYDVKM. The CDR3 runs 13 residues. Trimming cost V 6 bases and J 7 bases; bases outside gene matches: 8. CDR3 protein: CASREGQAMEQYF. DNA of the CDR3: TGTGCCAGCAGGGAGGGACAGGCAATGGAGCAGTACTTC.